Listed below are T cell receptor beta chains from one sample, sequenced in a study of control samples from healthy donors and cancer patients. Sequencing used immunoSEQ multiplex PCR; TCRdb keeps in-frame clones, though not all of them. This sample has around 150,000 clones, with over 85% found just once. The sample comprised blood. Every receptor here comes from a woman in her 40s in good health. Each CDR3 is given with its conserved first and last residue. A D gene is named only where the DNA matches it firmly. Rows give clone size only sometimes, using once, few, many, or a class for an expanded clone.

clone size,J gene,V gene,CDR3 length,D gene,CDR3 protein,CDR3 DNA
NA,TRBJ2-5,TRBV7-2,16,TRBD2,CASSPGLAAVGETQYF,TGTGCCAGCAGCCCGGGACTAGCGGCGGTGGGGGAGACCCAGTACTTC
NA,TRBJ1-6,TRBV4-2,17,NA,CASSQFREGPYNSPLHF,TGTGCCAGCAGCCAATTTCGCGAGGGGCCCTATAATTCACCCCTCCACTTT
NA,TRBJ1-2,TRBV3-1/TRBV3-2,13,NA,CASSRQGHYGYTF,TGTGCCAGCAGTCGCCAGGGACACTATGGCTACACCTTC
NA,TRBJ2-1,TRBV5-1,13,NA,CASSLESGNEQFF,TGCGCCAGCAGCTTGGAGAGCGGCAATGAGCAGTTCTTC
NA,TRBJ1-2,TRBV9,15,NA,CASSVGAEKAYGYTF,TGTGCCAGCAGCGTAGGGGCAGAAAAGGCCTATGGCTACACCTTC
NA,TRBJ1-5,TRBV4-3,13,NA,CASSQGGRQPQHF,TGCGCCAGCAGCCAAGGGGGTCGGCAGCCCCAGCATTTT
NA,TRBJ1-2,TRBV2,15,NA,CATKTGPGVGYGYTF,TGTGCCACCAAGACCGGTCCGGGTGTGGGCTATGGCTACACCTTC
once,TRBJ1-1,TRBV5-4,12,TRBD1,CASSGQDTEAFF,TGTGCCAGCAGCGGACAGGACACTGAAGCTTTCTTT
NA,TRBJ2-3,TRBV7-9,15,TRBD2,CASSLEISGRGTQYF,TGTGCCAGCAGCTTAGAGATTAGCGGGAGAGGGACGCAGTATTTT
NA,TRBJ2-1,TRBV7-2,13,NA,CASSLNRYNEQFF,TGTGCCAGCAGCTTAAACAGGTACAATGAGCAGTTCTTC
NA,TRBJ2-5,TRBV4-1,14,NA,CASSQRQGLETQYF,TGCGCCAGCAGCCAAAGGCAGGGGTTAGAGACCCAGTACTTC
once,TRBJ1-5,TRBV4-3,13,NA,CASSQGWNQPQHF,TGCGCCAGCAGCCAAGGTTGGAATCAGCCCCAGCATTTT
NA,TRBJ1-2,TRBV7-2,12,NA,CASSPPGTGYTF,TGTGCCAGCAGCCCACCAGGGACTGGCTACACCTTC
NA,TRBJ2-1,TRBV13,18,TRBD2,CASSLAVLAGVNYNEQFF,TGTGCCAGCAGCTTAGCCGTCCTAGCGGGAGTGAATTACAATGAGCAGTTCTTC
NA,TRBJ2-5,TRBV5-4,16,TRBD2,CASSPKLAGVGETQYF,TGTGCCAGCAGCCCTAAACTAGCGGGAGTTGGGGAGACCCAGTACTTC
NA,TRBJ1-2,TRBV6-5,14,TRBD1,CASRLADREDGYTF,TGTGCCAGCAGGCTCGCCGACAGGGAGGATGGCTACACCTTC
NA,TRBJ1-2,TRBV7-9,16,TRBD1,CASSPGTGAFLYGYTF,TGTGCCAGCAGCCCCGGGACAGGGGCGTTTCTTTATGGCTACACCTTC
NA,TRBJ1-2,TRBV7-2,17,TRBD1,CASSLDGGETGDYGYTF,TGTGCCAGCAGCTTAGACGGTGGGGAGACAGGGGACTATGGCTACACCTTC
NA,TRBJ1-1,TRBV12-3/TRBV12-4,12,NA,CASSLGRTVAFF,TGTGCCAGCAGTTTAGGACGGACTGTGGCTTTCTTT
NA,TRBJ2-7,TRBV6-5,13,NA,CASSPDRRYEQYF,TGTGCCAGCAGCCCCGACAGGCGCTACGAGCAGTACTTC
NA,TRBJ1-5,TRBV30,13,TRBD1,CAWSPRQGGPQHF,TGTGCCTGGAGTCCCCGACAGGGCGGGCCCCAGCATTTT
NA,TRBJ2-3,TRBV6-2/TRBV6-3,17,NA,CASSYSMGTRSTDTQYF,TGTGCCAGCAGTTACTCGATGGGAACCCGGAGCACAGATACGCAGTATTTT
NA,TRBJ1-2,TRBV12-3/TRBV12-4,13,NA,CASSTLRGYGYTF,TGTGCCAGCAGCACTCTCCGGGGCTATGGCTACACCTTC
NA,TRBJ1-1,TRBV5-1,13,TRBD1,CASSVGTGGFTFF,TGCGCCAGCTCGGTCGGGACAGGGGGATTTACTTTCTTT
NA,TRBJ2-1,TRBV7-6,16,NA,CASSLEYRAGWSEQFF,TGTGCCAGCAGCTTAGAGTACAGGGCAGGATGGAGTGAGCAGTTCTTC
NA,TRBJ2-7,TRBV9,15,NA,CASSEGGTGTEEQYF,TGTGCCAGCAGCGAGGGAGGGACAGGAACGGAAGAGCAGTACTTC
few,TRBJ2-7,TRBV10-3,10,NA,CAIGDYEQYF,TGTGCCATCGGTGACTACGAGCAGTACTTC
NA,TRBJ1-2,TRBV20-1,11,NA,CSGRAPADYTF,TGCAGTGGCAGGGCCCCGGCGGACTACACCTTC
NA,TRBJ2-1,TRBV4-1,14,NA,CASSQGDYYNEQFF,TGCGCCAGCAGCCAGGGAGACTACTACAATGAGCAGTTCTTC
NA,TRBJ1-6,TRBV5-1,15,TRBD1,CASSLDRQGDSPLHF,TGCGCCAGCAGCTTGGACCGACAGGGGGATTCACCCCTCCACTTT
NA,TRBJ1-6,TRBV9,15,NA,CASSVEGTGGSPLHF,TGTGCCAGCAGCGTAGAGGGTACGGGTGGGTCACCCCTCCACTTT